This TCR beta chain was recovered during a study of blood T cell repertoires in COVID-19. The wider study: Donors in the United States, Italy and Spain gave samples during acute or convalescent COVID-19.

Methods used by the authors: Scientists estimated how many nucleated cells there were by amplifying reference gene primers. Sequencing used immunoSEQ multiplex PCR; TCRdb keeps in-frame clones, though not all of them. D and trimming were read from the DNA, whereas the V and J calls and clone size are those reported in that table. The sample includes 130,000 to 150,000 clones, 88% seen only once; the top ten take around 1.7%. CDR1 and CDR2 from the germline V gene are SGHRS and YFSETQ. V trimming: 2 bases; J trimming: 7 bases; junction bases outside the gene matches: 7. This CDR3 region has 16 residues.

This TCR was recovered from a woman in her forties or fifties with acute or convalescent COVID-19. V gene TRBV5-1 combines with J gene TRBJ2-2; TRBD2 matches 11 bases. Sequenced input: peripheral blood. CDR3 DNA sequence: TGCGCCAGCAGCTTCACTAGCGGGAGAGGTGGCGGGGAGCTGTTTTTT. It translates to CASSFTSGRGGGELFF.